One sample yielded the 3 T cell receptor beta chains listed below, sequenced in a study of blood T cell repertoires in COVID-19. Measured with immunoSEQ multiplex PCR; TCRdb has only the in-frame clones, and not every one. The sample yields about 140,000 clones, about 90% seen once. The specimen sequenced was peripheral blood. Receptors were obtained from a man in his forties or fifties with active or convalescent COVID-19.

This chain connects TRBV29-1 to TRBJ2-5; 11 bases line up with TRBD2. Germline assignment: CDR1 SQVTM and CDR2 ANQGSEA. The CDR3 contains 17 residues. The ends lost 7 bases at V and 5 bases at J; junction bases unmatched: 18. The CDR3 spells CSANSGTSGIWKETQYF. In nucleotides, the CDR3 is TGCAGCGCTAATTCCGGGACTAGCGGAATTTGGAAGGAGACCCAGTACTTC.

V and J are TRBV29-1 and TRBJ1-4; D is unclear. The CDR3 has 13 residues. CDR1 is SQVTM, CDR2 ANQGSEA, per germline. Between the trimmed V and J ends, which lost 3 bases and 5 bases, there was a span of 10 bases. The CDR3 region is CSVEDSPNEKLFF. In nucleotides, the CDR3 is TGCAGCGTTGAGGACTCCCCCAATGAAAAACTGTTTTTT.

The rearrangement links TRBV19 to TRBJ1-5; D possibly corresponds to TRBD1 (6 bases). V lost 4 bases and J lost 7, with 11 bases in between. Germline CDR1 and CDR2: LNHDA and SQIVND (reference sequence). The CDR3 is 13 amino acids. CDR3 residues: CASSRQGKQPQHF. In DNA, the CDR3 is TGTGCCAGTAGTAGGCAGGGGAAACAGCCCCAGCATTTT.